This T cell receptor (beta chain) was observed in a study of OX40 agonist ivuxolimab in advanced cancers. CDR3 length equals 11 residues. The germline V and J ends were trimmed by 6 bases and 6 bases, with 9 bases remaining between them. CDR1 is MNHEY and CDR2 is SVGAGI in the germline V gene. The data were produced by immunoSEQ multiplex PCR, yet TCRdb's version contains in-frame clones alone and is incomplete. The sample consists of roughly 25,000 clones, 65% to 80% of them appearing once. The chain combines TRBV6-5 with TRBJ2-7; no definite D call. The origin of this receptor is an adult with an advanced solid tumor such as melanoma, head and neck, liver or kidney cancer. This specimen consisted of CD4+ or CD8+ T cells sorted from blood, obtained in a trial of the OX40 agonist ivuxolimab. CDR3 nucleotide sequence: TGTGCCAGCAGACGCCCGCCCGAGCAGTACTTC. It specifies CASRRPPEQYF.